The T cell receptor beta chain under discussion was sequenced for a study of T-cell reconstitution after alpha-beta-depleted transplantation in children. Overall study findings and caveats: Fresh T-cell production supplied most of the T-cell counts and diversity seen one year after transplant.

Using unique molecular identifiers, the investigators prepared the TCRbeta library. TCRdb processed the PCR reads anew with MiXCR; each CDR3 protein has one entry. The repertoire holds about 980,000 distinct CDR3 sequences, with 25% to 30% as singletons. Comments on this clonotype: Its target is not known.

Germline V gene lookup returns CDR1 SGHRS and CDR2 YFSETQ. Trimming pared 6 bases from V and 7 bases from J, leaving 19 bases between. The CDR3 runs 15 residues. This TCR was recovered from a boy under three years old who had a stem cell transplant for SCID, so the T cells may come from the graft donor. The chain is built from TRBV5-1 and TRBJ2-2, with D perhaps matching TRBD1 or TRBD2 (5 bases each). The sample consisted of PBMCs, mostly from graft donor cells, taken 360 days after TCRalphabeta/CD19-depleted stem cell transplant. Here the CDR3 reads CASNPEGRRNGELFF. In DNA, the CDR3 is TGCGCCAGCAACCCCGAGGGGCGTAGGAACGGGGAGCTGTTTTTT.